The 4 T cell receptor beta chains in this list originate from one sample, sequenced in a study of blood T cell repertoires in COVID-19. Using immunoSEQ multiplex PCR, the repertoire was profiled, and TCRdb retains in-frame clones only, with some absent. The sample comprises about 130,000 clones, 81% of which are singletons, and approximately 18% rests with the top ten. The specimen sequenced was peripheral blood. These receptors were taken from a man aged 25-45 years with COVID-19, enrolled during active disease.

This rearrangement joins TRBV15 to TRBJ2-7; 12 bases map to TRBD1. This CDR3 is 15 amino acids long. Germline trimming cut 3 bases from V and 4 bases from J; bases unmatched to any gene: 4. Germline values: CDR1 LNHNV, CDR2 YYDKDF (reference sequence). The CDR3 DNA sequence: TGTGCCACCAGCAGGGGACAGGGGGCCTCTTACGAGCAGTACTTC. This sequence encodes CATSRGQGASYEQYF.

This chain joins TRBV19 and TRBJ2-3; perhaps TRBD2 as D (7 bases). Germline assignment: CDR1 LNHDA and CDR2 SQIVND (reference sequence). Trimming pared 5 bases from V and 2 bases from J, leaving 20 bases between. CDR3 length: 17 residues. CDR3 region: CASSALLGGGLTDTQYF. In DNA, the CDR3 is TGTGCCAGTAGTGCCCTTCTAGGGGGGGGGCTCACAGATACGCAGTATTTT.

The chain recombines TRBV7-9 with TRBJ2-1; 12 bases align to TRBD2. The V gene end was trimmed by 2 bases and the J gene end by 7 bases; junction bases not matched to a gene: 0. The CDR3 spans 14 residues. CDR1 SEHNR and CDR2 FQNEAQ come from the germline V gene (reference sequence). CDR3 protein: CASSLTSGGNEQFF. Here the CDR3 DNA reads TGTGCCAGCAGCTTAACTAGCGGGGGGAATGAGCAGTTCTTC.

This clone was found once. The chain recombines TRBV7-3 with TRBJ2-1, with 8 nucleotides matching TRBD2. The V segment lost 4 bases and the J segment 0 bases; nucleotides outside the gene matches: 5. There are 16 residues in the CDR3. Germline V CDR1 and CDR2: SGHTA, FQGTGA. The CDR3 loop reads CASSSVSGGSYNEQFF. CDR3 DNA sequence: TGTGCCAGCAGCTCCGTAAGCGGGGGCTCCTACAATGAGCAGTTCTTC.